This TCR beta chain was identified in a study of OX40 agonist ivuxolimab in advanced cancers. The CDR3 consists of 16 residues. Trimming took 4 bases from V and 3 from J, leaving 16 bases between them. Germline CDR1 and CDR2: SGHAT and FQNNGV. Produced via immunoSEQ multiplex PCR; TCRdb's table is partial and in-frame only. The sample contains 100,000 to 150,000 clones, around 93% of which appear only once. The sample here was CD4+ or CD8+ T cells sorted from blood, taken in a trial of the OX40 agonist ivuxolimab. J is TRBJ2-1 and V is TRBV11-2; possible D gene TRBD1, 5 bases. The receptor's source is an adult with an advanced solid tumor such as melanoma, head and neck, liver or kidney cancer. The CDR3 spells CASSSEMDTYYNEQFF. CDR3 nucleotide sequence: TGTGCCAGCAGCTCGGAAATGGACACATACTACAATGAGCAGTTCTTC. The full variable domain, with the rest looked up from reference TRBV11-2 and TRBJ2-1, is EAGVAQSPRYKIIEKRQSVAFWCNPISGHATLYWYQQILGQGPKLLIQFQNNGVVDDSQLPKDRFSAERLKGVDSTLKIQPAKLEDSAVYLCASSSEMDTYYNEQFFGPGTRLTVL.